This entry lists 13 T cell receptor beta chains sequenced from one sample in a study of blood T cell repertoires in COVID-19. Repertoires were generated with immunoSEQ multiplex PCR, while TCRdb's copy carries only in-frame clones and drops some. The top ten hold approximately 12% of the sample, which has about 180,000 clones, approximately 90% seen once. Material for sequencing was peripheral blood. These receptors all come from a woman in her sixties or seventies with COVID-19, enrolled during active disease.

The chain uses TRBV28 and TRBJ1-2, with D tentatively TRBD1 (5 bases). V dropped 5 bases and J dropped 2 bases, with 9 bases sitting between them. CDR3 length: 13 amino acids. CDR1 and CDR2 (germline): MDHEN, SYDVKM. CDR3 protein: CASSTTVNYGYTF. The CDR3 DNA sequence: TGTGCCAGCAGTACGACAGTAAACTATGGCTACACCTTC.

V gene TRBV9 combines with J gene TRBJ1-1, with TRBD1 matching over 8 bases. The V segment lost 0 bases and the J segment 0 bases; nucleotides outside the gene matches: 7. The CDR3 spans 17 residues. Germline V gives CDR1 SGDLS, CDR2 YYNGEE. The CDR3 coding sequence is TGTGCCAGCAGCGTAGACCCAGGGGGCGAAATGAACACTGAAGCTTTCTTT. Translation: CASSVDPGGEMNTEAFF.

The chain has TRBV30 and TRBJ2-1; D remains ambiguous. Per the germline V gene, CDR1 is GTSNPN and CDR2 is SVGIG (reference sequence). V was cut by 1 base and J by 2 bases, with 9 bases left in between. The CDR3 is 14 residues long. The CDR3 DNA reads as TGTGCCTGGAGTGCGGGTAGGACCTACAATGAGCAGTTCTTC. This gives the protein CAWSAGRTYNEQFF.

The chain is built from TRBV19 and TRBJ1-2; D perhaps matches TRBD1 (6 bases). Germline CDR1 is LNHDA and CDR2 is SQIVND (reference sequence). This CDR3 contains 13 residues. The V end lost 2 bases, the J end lost 6 bases, and 10 bases lay between the germline ends. The CDR3 region has the DNA TGTGCCAGTAGTATATACCCAGGGGATGGCTACACCTTC. This gives the protein CASSIYPGDGYTF.

The chain carries TRBV29-1 and TRBJ1-2; TRBD1 matches at 10 bases. Germline CDR1 SQVTM, CDR2 ANQGSEA. The CDR3 totals 13 residues. Trimming removed 6 bases from V and 8 bases from J; junction bases left unmatched: 9. CDR3 sequence (DNA): TGCAGCGTCCCCGGGACAGGGGAAGGGGGCTACACCTTC. Its translation: CSVPGTGEGGYTF.

The J gene is TRBJ1-2, the V gene TRBV29-1; TRBD1 aligns across 8 bases. Per the germline V gene, CDR1 is SQVTM and CDR2 is ANQGSEA. CDR3 length: 11 amino acids. The CDR3 coding sequence is TGCAGTCTTGGACAGGGCTATGGCTACACCTTC. It translates to CSLGQGYGYTF.

The rearrangement joins TRBV19 to TRBJ1-5; 8 bases line up with TRBD1. This CDR3 contains 15 residues. Trimming removed 5 bases from V and 4 bases from J; junction bases left unmatched: 7. In germline, CDR1 is LNHDA, CDR2 SQIVND (reference sequence). Here the CDR3 DNA reads TGTGCCAGTAGTTGGGGAGGACAGGGAAATCAGCCCCAGCATTTT. This codes for CASSWGGQGNQPQHF.

The J gene is TRBJ1-2, the V gene TRBV19; 7 bases line up with TRBD1. The CDR3 consists of 14 residues. V gave up 7 bases and J gave up 0 bases; unmatched junction bases: 5. Germline V gene sequence: CDR1 LNHDA, CDR2 SQIVND (reference sequence). DNA for the CDR3: TGTGCCAGTATTCGACAGGGAGCTAACTATGGCTACACCTTC. It encodes CASIRQGANYGYTF.

This sequence joins TRBV5-5 and TRBJ1-4; no clear D gene. CDR3 length: 18 residues. CDR1 and CDR2 from the germline V gene are SGHKS and YYEKEE (reference sequence). V lost 0 bases and J 7 bases, leaving 22 bases between the germline ends. The chain's CDR3 is CASSLASETKTRGEKLFF. CDR3 DNA: TGTGCCAGCAGCTTGGCTTCCGAGACAAAGACTCGGGGTGAAAAACTGTTTTTT.

This sequence joins TRBV7-3 and TRBJ2-2; 10 nucleotides match TRBD1. Germline V gene lookup returns CDR1 SGHTA and CDR2 FQGTGA. V lost 5 bases and J lost 1; bases outside the gene matches: 4. The CDR3 consists of 16 residues. The CDR3 bases are TGTGCCAGCAGCCAGGGGACAGGGGAGAACACCGGGGAGCTGTTTTTT. Amino acid sequence: CASSQGTGENTGELFF.

J is TRBJ1-1 and V is TRBV28; 8 positions agree with TRBD1. The germline V gene has CDR1 MDHEN and CDR2 SYDVKM. The CDR3 covers 12 residues. V shed 5 bases, J shed 9 bases, and the junction held 5 bases outside the gene matches. The CDR3 sequence: CASSDRGNKAFF. DNA for the CDR3: TGTGCCAGCAGTGACAGGGGAAATAAAGCTTTCTTT.

J is TRBJ1-2 and V is TRBV5-8; D is possibly TRBD1 (5 bases). In germline, CDR1 is SGHTS, CDR2 YDEGEE. The CDR3 runs 18 residues. V was clipped by 4 bases and J by 2 bases, with 24 bases between them. Here the CDR3 DNA reads TGTGCCAGCAGCACCCACCGGGGGGGGACCCTAAACAACTATGGCTACACCTTC. It codes for CASSTHRGGTLNNYGYTF.

V usage is TRBV2 and J usage is TRBJ2-6; the D gene is possibly TRBD1 (6 bases). Trimming took 6 bases from V and 2 from J, leaving 14 bases between them. Germline lookup yields CDR1 SNHLY and CDR2 FYNNEI. The CDR3 runs 16 residues. CDR3 region: CASSPQGSTGANVLTF. The CDR3 DNA reads as TGTGCCAGCAGCCCACAGGGATCAACTGGGGCCAACGTCCTGACTTTC.